These T cell receptor beta chains were read from a single sample in a study of regulatory and conventional T cells in RAG deficiency. The repertoire was sequenced with immunoSEQ multiplex PCR; TCRdb's copy has only in-frame clones and lacks some. This table has 29,000 or so clones, roughly 95% appearing once. The same specimen was also included in a second study, on regulatory T cells.

Sequenced material: CD25- CD4+ T cells sorted from blood. The origin of the receptors is a human donor in good health. The CDR3 runs from the conserved cysteine through the conserved F or W. The D gene is left open where the match is weak. Not all rows give a size; the values are once, few, many and, for expanded clones, a class.

TRBV18	NA	TRBJ1-6	NA	CASSPGRTDNSPLHF	TGTGCCAGCTCACCCGGGAGGACGGATAATTCACCCCTCCACTTT
TRBV7-2	NA	TRBJ2-7	NA	CASSLASAGRNEQYF	TGTGCCAGCAGCCTCGCATCGGCGGGGCGGAACGAGCAGTACTTC
TRBV30	NA	TRBJ2-5	TRBD2	CAWSPSGQETQYF	TGTGCCTGGAGCCCTAGCGGCCAAGAGACCCAGTACTTC
TRBV28	NA	TRBJ1-2	NA	CASTLGGFPNYGYTF	TGTGCCAGCACCCTGGGAGGGTTCCCGAACTATGGCTACACCTTC
TRBV19	NA	TRBJ2-7	NA	CASSYGGVPGDEQYF	TGTGCCAGTAGCTATGGCGGGGTCCCTGGCGACGAGCAGTACTTC
TRBV5-8	NA	TRBJ1-5	NA	CASSLAGVSNQPQHF	TGTGCCAGCAGCTTGGCTGGAGTTAGCAATCAGCCCCAGCATTTT
TRBV15	NA	TRBJ1-4	TRBD1	CATSRKGLGTAYEKLFF	TGTGCCACCAGCAGGAAGGGACTCGGGACAGCTTACGAAAAACTGTTTTTT
TRBV6-1	NA	TRBJ1-1	NA	CASSRGLEKDTEAFF	TGTGCCAGCAGTAGGGGGTTAGAGAAGGACACTGAAGCTTTCTTT
TRBV10-3	NA	TRBJ1-2	NA	CAISGSGREAYGYTF	TGTGCCATCAGTGGGTCAGGCAGGGAGGCCTATGGCTACACCTTC
TRBV6-6	NA	TRBJ1-2	NA	CASSYLAGARYGYTF	TGTGCCAGCAGTTACTTGGCAGGGGCACGCTATGGCTACACCTTC
TRBV6-6	NA	TRBJ1-2	TRBD1	CASSSTGDYGYTF	TGTGCCAGCAGTTCGACAGGGGACTATGGCTACACCTTC
TRBV18	NA	TRBJ1-4	NA	CASSPFHATNEKLFF	TGTGCCAGCTCACCGTTCCATGCAACTAATGAAAAACTGTTTTTT
TRBV5-1	NA	TRBJ1-2	NA	CASSVTGDYGYTF	TGCGCCAGCAGCGTCACAGGAGATTATGGCTACACCTTC
TRBV30	NA	TRBJ1-2	TRBD1	CAWSRGTADYGYTF	TGTGCCTGGAGTCGAGGGACAGCCGACTATGGCTACACCTTC
TRBV5-6	NA	TRBJ1-5	TRBD1	CASSPNRGLSNQPQHF	TGTGCCAGCAGCCCAAACAGGGGTCTCAGCAATCAGCCCCAGCATTTT
TRBV5-1	NA	TRBJ1-1	NA	CASSLAQGGTEAFF	TGCGCCAGCAGCTTGGCCCAGGGCGGCACTGAAGCTTTCTTT
TRBV10-3	NA	TRBJ1-2	TRBD1	CAISESTGRNYGYTF	TGTGCCATCAGTGAGTCGACAGGGCGGAACTATGGCTACACCTTC
TRBV4-1	NA	TRBJ2-5	TRBD1	CASSRGQGAQETQYF	TGCGCCAGCAGCCGAGGACAGGGGGCTCAAGAGACCCAGTACTTC
TRBV4-2	NA	TRBJ1-5	NA	CASSQGRNQPQHF	TGTGCCAGCAGCCAGGGGCGTAATCAGCCCCAGCATTTT
TRBV5-5	NA	TRBJ1-1	TRBD1	CASSPGRYRDSDLNTEAFF	TGTGCCAGCAGCCCAGGGAGATACCGGGACAGTGATTTGAACACTGAAGCTTTCTTT
TRBV2	NA	TRBJ1-1	TRBD1	CASQTGTGLTEAFF	TGTGCCAGCCAGACCGGGACAGGCCTCACTGAAGCTTTCTTT
TRBV27	NA	TRBJ1-4	TRBD1	CASSSQPGQFNEKLFF	TGTGCCAGCAGTTCACAACCGGGACAGTTCAATGAAAAACTGTTTTTT
TRBV6-5	NA	TRBJ1-6	TRBD1	CASSPDRGQAPLHF	TGTGCCAGCAGTCCCGACAGGGGGCAGGCACCCCTCCACTTT
TRBV5-1	once	TRBJ2-1	TRBD1	CASSLRQGLAYNEQFF	TGCGCCAGCAGCCTCAGACAGGGTTTGGCCTACAATGAGCAGTTCTTC
TRBV30	NA	TRBJ1-2	NA	CAWTRPGQRSPYGYTF	TGTGCCTGGACTCGCCCCGGACAGCGATCCCCCTATGGCTACACCTTC
TRBV10-3	NA	TRBJ2-1	TRBD2	CAISDLGRGKHNEQFF	TGTGCCATCAGTGACCTGGGGCGGGGGAAGCACAATGAGCAGTTCTTC
TRBV6-6	NA	TRBJ2-7	NA	CASGSYYEQYF	TGTGCCAGTGGTTCCTACTACGAGCAGTACTTC
TRBV28	NA	TRBJ2-4	TRBD1	CASSFTGGAKNIQYF	TGTGCCAGCAGTTTCACAGGGGGAGCCAAAAACATTCAGTACTTC
TRBV7-3	NA	TRBJ2-1	NA	CASSLAATLINEQFF	TGTGCCAGCAGCTTAGCCGCTACTCTTATCAATGAGCAGTTCTTC
TRBV5-6	NA	TRBJ2-7	TRBD1	CASSETGTGGYEQYF	TGTGCCAGCAGCGAGACCGGGACAGGGGGCTACGAGCAGTACTTC
TRBV4-1	NA	TRBJ2-7	TRBD1	CASSQGTGDLYEQYF	TGCGCCAGCAGCCAAGGGACAGGGGATCTCTACGAGCAGTACTTC
TRBV30	NA	TRBJ2-3	TRBD1	CAWSPWDRGADTQYF	TGTGCCTGGAGTCCCTGGGACAGGGGGGCAGATACGCAGTATTTT
TRBV28	once	TRBJ2-5	TRBD2	CASSFWSTSHTQETQYF	TGTGCCAGCAGTTTTTGGTCGACTAGCCATACCCAAGAGACCCAGTACTTC
TRBV7-2	NA	TRBJ2-6	TRBD2	CASSLRGGAGANVLTF	TGTGCCAGCAGCTTGAGGGGAGGGGCTGGGGCCAACGTCCTGACTTTC
TRBV9	NA	TRBJ2-4	NA	CASSLLTGDGIQYF	TGTGCCAGCAGCCTTCTCACGGGAGACGGGATTCAGTACTTC
TRBV5-6	NA	TRBJ1-2	TRBD1	CASSLAQGAGGYTF	TGTGCCAGCAGCTTGGCTCAGGGGGCGGGCGGCTACACCTTC
TRBV5-1	NA	TRBJ2-1	NA	CASSLGQESYNEQFF	TGCGCCAGCAGCTTGGGACAGGAGTCCTACAATGAGCAGTTCTTC
TRBV7-9	NA	TRBJ1-5	TRBD1	CASSRQGSNQPQHF	TGTGCCAGCAGTCGACAGGGGAGCAATCAGCCCCAGCATTTT
TRBV7-9	NA	TRBJ1-1	NA	CASSLASPPGEAFF	TGTGCCAGCAGCTTAGCCTCCCCACCGGGGGAAGCTTTCTTT
TRBV19	NA	TRBJ1-6	NA	CASSTSVNSPLHF	TGTGCCAGTAGTACGTCAGTAAATTCACCCCTCCACTTT
TRBV18	NA	TRBJ2-3	TRBD2	CASSPSGGSTDTQYF	TGTGCCAGCTCCCCTAGCGGGGGGAGCACAGATACGCAGTATTTT
TRBV5-4	NA	TRBJ2-7	TRBD2	CASSSGLAGRYEQYF	TGTGCCAGCAGCTCCGGACTAGCGGGACGCTACGAGCAGTACTTC
TRBV11-3	NA	TRBJ2-2	TRBD2	CASSFLHSGGQGGELFF	TGTGCCAGCAGCTTCCTCCACAGCGGGGGCCAAGGGGGGGAGCTGTTTTTT
TRBV2	NA	TRBJ1-2	NA	CASSRLEAHTF	TGTGCCAGCAGTCGTCTTGAGGCCCACACCTTC
TRBV5-4	once	TRBJ1-6	TRBD1	CASSDPKDRGGNSPLHF	TGTGCCAGCAGCGATCCAAAGGACAGGGGAGGTAATTCACCCCTCCACTTT
TRBV21-1	NA	TRBJ2-2	NA	CASSSGTGGRSGELFF	TGTGCCAGCAGCAGCGGTACGGGGGGCAGGTCCGGGGAGCTGTTTTTT
TRBV5-6	NA	TRBJ2-7	TRBD2	CASSFETSGAYEQYF	TGTGCCAGCAGCTTCGAGACTAGCGGGGCCTACGAGCAGTACTTC
TRBV7-2	NA	TRBJ2-3	NA	CASSVRGGFSTDTQYF	TGTGCCAGCAGTGTCCGGGGAGGCTTTAGCACAGATACGCAGTATTTT
TRBV29-1	NA	TRBJ2-3	NA	CSANWKARDTQYF	TGCAGCGCCAACTGGAAGGCTAGAGATACGCAGTATTTT
TRBV19	NA	TRBJ2-5	TRBD1	CATGTGVQETQYF	TGTGCCACGGGAACAGGGGTCCAAGAGACCCAGTACTTC
TRBV19	NA	TRBJ2-1	NA	CASSIRIRSPEQFF	TGTGCCAGTAGTATACGGATTCGGAGCCCTGAGCAGTTCTTC
TRBV5-4	NA	TRBJ2-7	NA	CASSFPTGRRSEQYF	TGTGCCAGCAGCTTCCCGACAGGGAGGAGGTCCGAGCAGTACTTC
TRBV9	NA	TRBJ1-1	TRBD1	CASSLDRVNTEAFF	TGTGCCAGCAGCTTGGACAGGGTGAACACTGAAGCTTTCTTT
TRBV18	NA	TRBJ2-7	TRBD1	CASSPRDRTYEQYF	TGTGCCAGCTCACCCCGGGACAGGACTTACGAGCAGTACTTC
TRBV7-9	NA	TRBJ1-2	NA	CASSLEGQGLGYTF	TGTGCCAGCAGCTTAGAGGGGCAGGGGTTGGGCTACACCTTC
TRBV10-3	few	TRBJ2-1	TRBD2	CAISESNGGGSYNEQFF	TGTGCCATCAGTGAGTCTAACGGGGGGGGCTCCTACAATGAGCAGTTCTTC
TRBV7-8	NA	TRBJ2-1	TRBD2	CASSLRGGPYNEQFF	TGTGCCAGCAGCTTGCGGGGGGGCCCTTACAATGAGCAGTTCTTC
TRBV5-1	once	TRBJ2-3	TRBD2	CASSILAGSGSDTQYF	TGCGCCAGCAGCATCCTAGCGGGTTCGGGCTCAGATACGCAGTATTTT
TRBV5-5	few	TRBJ1-3	NA	CASSLVQGTGNTIYF	TGTGCCAGCAGCTTGGTTCAGGGGACGGGAAACACCATATATTTT